This entry lists 3 T cell receptor beta chains sequenced from one sample in a study of regulatory T cells in long-lasting Graves disease. In building TCR beta libraries, iRepertoire HTBI primers were used together with Arm-PCR of CDR3 regions. TCRdb processed the multiplex PCR reads anew with MiXCR; each CDR3 protein has one entry. The sample has about 520,000 distinct CDR3 sequences; approximately 12% are singletons. Time point: newly diagnosed GD, antithyroid drugs for less than 3 months. Extracted RNA from PBMCs served as the source of the TCR library. The same data also went into a second study, on T cells in Graves' hyperthyroidism and ophthalmopathy.

The sample was peripheral blood mononuclear cells (PBMCs), taken at new diagnosis, from a patient treated with antithyroid drugs. These receptors originate from a woman in her twenties or thirties with Graves disease.

The J gene is TRBJ2-2, the V gene TRBV7-8; D call uncertain. The germline V gene encodes CDR1 SGHVS and CDR2 FQNEAQ. With 1 base removed from V and 3 bases from J, the gap between germline ends came to 9 bases. The CDR3 is 15 amino acids. The CDR3 sequence: CASSLEYSDTGELFF. The CDR3 nucleotides are TGTGCCAGCAGCTTAGAATACAGTGACACCGGGGAGCTGTTTTTT.

This clonotype was seen at least ten times. The chain couples TRBV29-1 to TRBJ1-4, with 7 nucleotides matching TRBD1. This CDR3 region has 15 residues. Germline CDR1 and CDR2: SQVTM and ANQGSEA. The V and J ends lost 5 bases and 4 bases, in that order; junction bases with no gene match: 10. The CDR3 bases are TGCAGCGTTCGGTACCTTACAGGGGTTAATGAAAAACTGTTTTTT. Amino acid sequence: CSVRYLTGVNEKLFF.

This clonotype was seen a few times. V is TRBV18 and J is TRBJ1-1, with D uncertain. Looked up from germline, CDR1 is KGHSH and CDR2 is LQKENI. With 4 bases removed from V and 0 bases from J, the gap between germline ends came to 6 bases. The CDR3 consists of 13 residues. The CDR3 coding sequence is TGTGCCAGCTCACAACAGTTGAACACTGAAGCTTTCTTT. Protein: CASSQQLNTEAFF.